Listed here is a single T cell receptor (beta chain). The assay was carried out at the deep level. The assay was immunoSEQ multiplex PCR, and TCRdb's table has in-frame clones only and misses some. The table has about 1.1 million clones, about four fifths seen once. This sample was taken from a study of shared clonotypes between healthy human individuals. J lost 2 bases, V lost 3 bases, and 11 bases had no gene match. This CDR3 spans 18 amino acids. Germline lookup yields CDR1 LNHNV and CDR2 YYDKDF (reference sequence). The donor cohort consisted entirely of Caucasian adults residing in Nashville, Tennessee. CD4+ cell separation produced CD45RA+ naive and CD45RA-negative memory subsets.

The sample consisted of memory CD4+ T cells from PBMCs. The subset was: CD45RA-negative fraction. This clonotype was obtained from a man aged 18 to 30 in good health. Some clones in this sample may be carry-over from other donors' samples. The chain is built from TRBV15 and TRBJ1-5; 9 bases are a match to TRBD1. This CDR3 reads CATSRPRQGGSGNQPQHF. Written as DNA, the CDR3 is TGTGCCACCAGCAGGCCTCGACAGGGGGGTTCTGGCAATCAGCCCCAGCATTTT.